The rows below give T cell receptor beta chains drawn from one sample of a study of blood T cell repertoires in COVID-19. This table comes from immunoSEQ multiplex PCR, and its TCRdb copy is limited to in-frame clones, with some not included. The profile shows some 230,000 clones, around 81% of them singletons. Material: peripheral blood. These receptors originate from a woman in her twenties or thirties who had recovered from COVID-19. Both conserved end residues are part of each CDR3. For some rows the clone size is stated as once, few or many, or as a class when expanded; others skip it.

TRBJ1-1,-,TRBV5-1,CASSSTGYTEAFF
TRBJ2-3,-,TRBV9,CASSVYPLDTQYF
TRBJ1-2,-,TRBV30,CAWSSTGVGGYTF
TRBJ2-6,-,TRBV19,CASSISSSGANVLTF
TRBJ2-7,-,TRBV28,CASSLAGTGGSYEQYF
TRBJ2-4,once,TRBV19,CASSNLRAGLAKNIQYF
TRBJ2-3,-,TRBV24-1,CATRGTRTDTQYF
TRBJ2-5,-,TRBV5-5,CASSFGGGEETQYF
TRBJ1-1,-,TRBV5-4,CASSLGDGVTEAFF
TRBJ1-6,-,TRBV6-1,CASSDLFGSSPLHF
TRBJ2-6,-,TRBV28,CASSFEEKTGANVLTF
TRBJ1-2,-,TRBV28,CASRSPQSGQKNYGYTF
TRBJ2-3,-,TRBV5-4,CASSLAGASGTDTQYF
TRBJ1-6,-,TRBV9,CASSNGRQQPVSPLHF
TRBJ2-3,-,TRBV19,CASGPGQGTDTQYF
TRBJ1-1,-,TRBV27,CASNTRQGTNTEAFF
TRBJ1-4,-,TRBV27,CASSLSRPEELFF
TRBJ2-7,-,TRBV27,CASSTDRDEQYF
TRBJ2-7,many,TRBV3-1/TRBV3-2,CASSRGTSGSYEQYF
TRBJ2-7,once,TRBV28,CASTGTSGTYEQYF
TRBJ2-7,-,TRBV4-2,CASSQTVTYEQYF
TRBJ1-5,-,TRBV19,CASMAGEAGNQPQHF
TRBJ1-2,once,TRBV18,CASSSGSVGYGYTF
TRBJ2-2,-,TRBV7-3,CASSLRVAGELFF
TRBJ2-1,-,TRBV9,CASSVGSSGYNEQFF
TRBJ2-7,-,TRBV5-5,CASSAGTGFYEQYF
TRBJ2-5,-,TRBV6-5,CASGGGPGWETQYF
TRBJ2-7,-,TRBV3-1/TRBV3-2,CASSHIGSGPEQYF
TRBJ1-5,-,TRBV2,CASRAQGNQPQHF
TRBJ2-1,-,TRBV2,CASKTVSYNEQFF